Listed below are T cell receptor beta chains from one sample, sequenced in a study of OX40 agonist ivuxolimab in advanced cancers. Only in-frame clones appear in the TCRdb table, and some are missing; sequencing was by immunoSEQ multiplex PCR. Counted here are about 46,000 clones, around 86% occurring once; the ten biggest clones make up approximately 10%. Sequences were derived from CD4+ or CD8+ T cells sorted from blood, sampled in a trial of the OX40 agonist ivuxolimab. These receptors all come from an adult with an advanced solid tumor such as melanoma, head and neck, liver or kidney cancer. Each CDR3 is given with its conserved first and last residue. A D gene is named only where the DNA matches it firmly. Where a row states a size, it is once, few, many or the class of an expanded clone; other rows omit it.

v_gene: TRBV4-2; abundance: .; j_gene: TRBJ1-2; d_gene: .; CDR3aa: CASSQTTHPLEYGYTF; CDR3nt: TGTGCCAGCAGCCAAACGACCCACCCTTTAGAGTATGGCTACACCTTC
v_gene: TRBV5-6; abundance: .; j_gene: TRBJ2-1; d_gene: .; CDR3aa: CASTLGASSYNEQFF; CDR3nt: TGTGCCAGCACCTTGGGCGCGAGCTCCTACAATGAGCAGTTCTTC
v_gene: TRBV5-1; abundance: .; j_gene: TRBJ2-7; d_gene: .; CDR3aa: CASSGGTASSYEQYF; CDR3nt: TGCGCCAGCAGCGGCGGGACCGCGAGCTCCTACGAGCAGTACTTC
v_gene: TRBV6-5; abundance: .; j_gene: TRBJ1-1; d_gene: .; CDR3aa: CASSYSIGRFEAFF; CDR3nt: TGTGCCAGCAGTTACTCGATAGGACGTTTTGAAGCTTTCTTT
v_gene: TRBV5-1; abundance: .; j_gene: TRBJ2-7; d_gene: .; CDR3aa: CASSWPTPYEQYF; CDR3nt: TGCGCCAGCAGCTGGCCGACACCCTACGAGCAGTACTTC
v_gene: TRBV7-9; abundance: few; j_gene: TRBJ1-4; d_gene: TRBD1; CDR3aa: CASTPQGAAEKLFF; CDR3nt: TGTGCCAGCACCCCGCAGGGGGCTGCTGAAAAACTGTTTTTT
v_gene: TRBV7-9; abundance: .; j_gene: TRBJ2-1; d_gene: TRBD1; CDR3aa: CASSLVSGGLTNEQFF; CDR3nt: TGTGCCAGCAGCTTAGTGTCAGGGGGCCTGACGAATGAGCAGTTCTTC
v_gene: TRBV5-6; abundance: .; j_gene: TRBJ2-2; d_gene: TRBD1; CDR3aa: CASSLGTGHLGELFF; CDR3nt: TGTGCCAGCAGCTTGGGGACAGGCCATCTCGGGGAGCTGTTTTTT
v_gene: TRBV7-9; abundance: .; j_gene: TRBJ2-3; d_gene: TRBD2; CDR3aa: CASSPSAGVKDTQYF; CDR3nt: TGTGCCAGCAGCCCATCAGCGGGAGTGAAAGATACGCAGTATTTT
v_gene: TRBV11-2; abundance: .; j_gene: TRBJ2-6; d_gene: .; CDR3aa: CASITLGVPEGGANVLTF; CDR3nt: TGTGCCAGCATTACCCTAGGGGTCCCAGAAGGTGGGGCCAACGTCCTGACTTTC
v_gene: TRBV4-1; abundance: .; j_gene: TRBJ2-5; d_gene: .; CDR3aa: CASSQAPGHFPQETQYF; CDR3nt: TGCGCCAGCAGCCAAGCCCCCGGACACTTTCCCCAAGAGACCCAGTACTTC
v_gene: TRBV2; abundance: .; j_gene: TRBJ2-2; d_gene: .; CDR3aa: CASSDQATLTGELFF; CDR3nt: TGTGCCAGCAGTGATCAGGCGACTCTCACCGGGGAGCTGTTTTTT
v_gene: TRBV7-9; abundance: medium-sized; j_gene: TRBJ1-1; d_gene: .; CDR3aa: CASSFGDTEAFF; CDR3nt: TGTGCCAGCAGCTTCGGCGACACTGAAGCTTTCTTT
v_gene: TRBV4-3; abundance: .; j_gene: TRBJ2-7; d_gene: .; CDR3aa: CASSQAQFVNEQYF; CDR3nt: TGCGCCAGCAGCCAAGCCCAGTTTGTGAACGAGCAGTACTTC
v_gene: TRBV30; abundance: .; j_gene: TRBJ2-6; d_gene: TRBD1; CDR3aa: CAWSTGQGTEANVLTF; CDR3nt: TGTGCCTGGAGTACGGGACAGGGGACCGAGGCCAACGTCCTGACTTTC
v_gene: TRBV2; abundance: .; j_gene: TRBJ2-2; d_gene: .; CDR3aa: CAIKAETGELFF; CDR3nt: TGTGCCATCAAGGCGGAGACCGGGGAGCTGTTTTTT
v_gene: TRBV7-9; abundance: .; j_gene: TRBJ1-2; d_gene: .; CDR3aa: CASSLKVGYGYTF; CDR3nt: TGTGCCAGCAGCTTAAAAGTCGGCTATGGCTACACCTTC